The source of this TCR beta chain is a study of cytotoxic CD8 clonotypes in ibrutinib-treated CLL. Study-wide points: Baseline clonality exceeded age-matched healthy donors and tracked circulating CD8+ T-cell counts. Rare overall, public clonotypes shrank or held steady under therapy.

In the case of this clone: Its antigen is currently unknown.

CDR3 length: 14 residues. Germline lookup yields CDR1 SGHDT and CDR2 YYEEEE. Trimming took off 1 base at V and 15 bases at J, with 20 bases between the two ends. Depth targeted 1 in 200,000 to 1 in 1 million T cells, averaging about 9.2x coverage per clonotype. The assay was immunoSEQ multiplex PCR, and TCRdb's table has in-frame clones only and misses some. The profile covers around 40,000 clones, with roughly two thirds appearing a single time and roughly a tenth taken by the ten largest. The V and J genes are TRBV5-6 and TRBJ2-1, with D tentatively TRBD1 (5 bases). The source material was PBMCs, sampled at disease progression, from a patient treated with ibrutinib. The sequence derives from a human donor with chronic lymphocytic leukemia. The CDR3 DNA follows: TGTGCCAGCAGCTTGTGGTTAACCCCGCCAGGGCGGTTCTTC. It translates to CASSLWLTPPGRFF.